This T cell receptor beta chain was recorded in a study of cytomegalovirus exposure and HLA in healthy donors (dated by TCRdb to 2017 to 2019). The study in broad terms: A later analysis indicated that the 120 or so validation repertoires were generated on the platform also employed for the approximately 700 repertoires of the first cohort. The aim of the study was to test whether cataloging public T cell receptors could identify signatures of past pathogen exposure. A separate validation cohort of over 95 different subjects was used in addition to the roughly 700-subject first cohort. High-throughput TCR immunosequencing, statistical association of individual TCRs with disease status, and machine learning were combined to predict cytomegalovirus infection status.

Library preparation employed the immunoSEQ multiplex PCR assay. The original methods were these. A statistical classification framework was built to diagnose cytomegalovirus status from the catalog of TCR beta chain sequences. TCRdb mirrors the immuneACCESS table, restricted to in-frame sequences. Some clones are absent from its copies; in checked studies, under half trace to an unresolved V gene, and the reason for the others is unknown. V and J calls plus clone size are reproduced from that table; the DNA served to infer D and trimming. The sample table lists over 200,000 clones, just over 85% of them with a count of one. About 2.9% of the sample is held by the ten biggest clonotypes. Donors formed part of the validation cohort, which comprised 120 subjects and was distinct from the first cohort of over 500 subjects. Reading from cysteine to phenylalanine, the CDR3 counts 19 amino acids. Left in the record is the CDR3 DNA by itself, 57 bases read in frame from the first base. The germline V gene (reference sequence) sets CDR1 to SEHNR and CDR2 to FQNEAQ. At the junction V is shortened by 6 bases and J by 1 base; bases outside the gene matches: 15.

Results and caveats for the whole study, not just this receptor: A few of the identified cytomegalovirus-associated TCR beta chains were confirmed in vitro to be specific for cytomegalovirus antigens. Of the cluster scores, 85% to 95% were above 0 in a later analysis, which found that TCRs clustered in the first cohort also tended to co-occur in the 130 or so validation repertoires. The classifier was reported to diagnose cytomegalovirus status with high specificity and sensitivity in both the original and validation cohorts. It was suggested by the authors that the approach could potentially be generalized to other disease states and immunological phenotypes. The study listed 150 to 200 TCR beta chains as associated with cytomegalovirus. Most TCR sequences were seen in very few donors, while some public TCRs were found in many individuals. A later analysis lacked HLA typing for the validation cohort, so it scored co-occurrence in that cohort across all 110 or so repertoires.

Points on this clone: It has no known antigen specificity. No much larger clone exists at a distance of one base, and base qualities are not known.

The rearrangement joined TRBV7-9 to TRBJ2-1, with TRBD1 matching 10 junction bases. This TCR derives from a woman younger than 30 in good health and CMV-seronegative. The sequenced material came from PBMCs. The CDR3 protein sequence reads: CASSPPGQGLLGSYNEQFF. The DNA is TGTGCCAGCAGTCCACCGGGACAGGGGCTTCTAGGATCCTACAATGAGCAGTTCTTC.